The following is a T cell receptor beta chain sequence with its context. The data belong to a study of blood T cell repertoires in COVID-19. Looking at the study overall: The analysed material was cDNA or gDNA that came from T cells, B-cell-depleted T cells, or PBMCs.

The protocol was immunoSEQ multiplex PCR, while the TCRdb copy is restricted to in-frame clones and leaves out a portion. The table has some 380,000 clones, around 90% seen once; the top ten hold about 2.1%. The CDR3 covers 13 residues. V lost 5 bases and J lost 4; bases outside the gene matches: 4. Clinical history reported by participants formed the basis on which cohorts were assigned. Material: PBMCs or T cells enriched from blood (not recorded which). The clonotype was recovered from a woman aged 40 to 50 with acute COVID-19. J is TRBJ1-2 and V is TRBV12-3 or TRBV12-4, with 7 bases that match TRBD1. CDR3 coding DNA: TGTGCCAGCAGTCTTGGACAGGTCTATGGCTACACCTTC. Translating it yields CASSLGQVYGYTF.